A single sample gave rise to the 29 T cell receptor beta chains below, sequenced in a study of T cells after yellow fever vaccination. TCRdb recomputed calls from the 5' RACE reads with MiXCR, one row per CDR3 protein. The sample comprises under 200,000 distinct CDR3 sequences, 8% to 13% of which are singletons, and 30% to 45% rests with the top ten. The source was CD8+ T cells sorted from PBMCs, collected 15 days after the yellow fever booster vaccination. The receptors come from a man younger than 35 who received the YFV17D yellow fever vaccine.

There are a few counts of this clonotype. The chain combines TRBV9 with TRBJ2-3; 7 bases agree with TRBD2. The CDR3 consists of 15 residues. V gave up 0 bases and J gave up 2 bases; unmatched junction bases: 3. The germline gives CDR1 SGDLS, CDR2 YYNGEE. The CDR3 region has the DNA TGTGCCAGCAGCGTAGTTGGGACTAACACAGATACGCAGTATTTT. Translation: CASSVVGTNTDTQYF. Based on the CDR3 plus reference TRBV9 and TRBJ2-3, the full variable domain is DSGVTQTPKHLITATGQRVTLRCSPRSGDLSVYWYQQSLDQGLQFLIQYYNGEERAKGNILERFSAQQFPDLHSELNLSSLELGDSALYFCASSVVGTNTDTQYFGPGTRLTVL.

This clonotype has just a few counts. This chain connects TRBV7-9 to TRBJ2-2, with 8 positions matching TRBD1. There are 14 residues in the CDR3. The junction had 5 bases not matched to a gene; V was cut back by 4 bases and J by 7 bases. Germline loops: CDR1 SEHNR, CDR2 FQNEAQ (reference sequence). The CDR3 spells CASSSGQAHGELFF. The CDR3 coding sequence is TGTGCCAGCAGCTCGGGACAGGCCCACGGGGAGCTGTTTTTT.

The chain employs TRBV3-1 and TRBJ2-3; 8 bases match TRBD2. CDR1 is LGHDT and CDR2 is YNNKEL in the germline V gene (reference sequence). The V segment lost 0 bases and the J segment 0 bases; nucleotides outside the gene matches: 5. CDR3 length: 17 amino acids. CDR3 coding DNA: TGTGCCAGCAGCCAAGACCCTAGCGGGTATAGCACAGATACGCAGTATTTT. Its translation is CASSQDPSGYSTDTQYF.

The chain joins TRBV28 to TRBJ2-7; a weak D match, TRBD2 (6 bases). In germline, CDR1 is MDHEN, CDR2 SYDVKM. V lost 5 bases to trimming and J lost 2 bases, with 13 bases between them. The CDR3 loop spans 14 amino acids. In DNA, the CDR3 is TGTGCCAGCAGTAAGGATAGCGGAACCTACGAGCAGTACGTC. Its protein is CASSKDSGTYEQYV.

This chain links TRBV15 with TRBJ1-1, with D unclear. Trimming removed 8 bases from V and 3 bases from J, with 13 bases in between. Per germline, CDR1 LNHNV and CDR2 YYDKDF (reference sequence). CDR3 length equals 13 residues. CDR3 nucleotide sequence: TGTGCCACCGGTCTAAAGGAGGACACTGAAGCTTTCTTT. It codes for CATGLKEDTEAFF.

The chain has TRBV11-2 and TRBJ2-5; D possibly matches TRBD1 or TRBD2 (6 bases each). This CDR3 spans 14 amino acids. Germline CDR1 SGHAT, CDR2 FQNNGV. Deletions cut 4 bases from V and 1 base from J, with 10 bases between. CDR3 residues: CASSSRGPQETQYF. The CDR3 DNA reads as TGTGCCAGCAGCTCTCGGGGGCCCCAAGAGACCCAGTACTTC.

This clonotype has just a few counts. This chain joins TRBV18 and TRBJ2-7; a weak D match, TRBD1 (5 bases). Germline values: CDR1 KGHSH, CDR2 LQKENI. The CDR3 is made up of 14 amino acids. Trimming removed 4 bases at V and 6 bases at J, with 16 bases between. The CDR3 protein is CASSLPGGHPEQYF. In nucleotides, the CDR3 is TGTGCCAGCTCACTGCCTGGCGGACACCCCGAGCAGTACTTC.

This clonotype has more than one count but fewer than ten. V is TRBV29-1 and J is TRBJ2-5; D call uncertain. Trimming shortened V by 3 bases and J by 2 bases, and 7 bases separated the two germline ends. In germline, CDR1 is SQVTM, CDR2 ANQGSEA. CDR3 size: 12 residues. The CDR3, as DNA: TGCAGCGTTGAGGCTTCGCAAGAGACCCAGTACTTC. As protein: CSVEASQETQYF.

V usage is TRBV12-5 and J usage is TRBJ2-7; possibly TRBD1 for D (6 bases). Germline loops: CDR1 LGHNT, CDR2 FRNRAP. Trimming removed 3 bases from V and 1 base from J, with 13 bases in between. CDR3 length: 15 amino acids. The CDR3 nucleotides are TGTGCTAGTGGTTTTGGGGGCCTTGGTTCCTACGAGCAGTACTTC. Its translation: CASGFGGLGSYEQYF.

The chain has TRBV10-2 and TRBJ2-7, with D possibly TRBD1 on 6 matching bases. V lost 6 bases to trimming and J lost 0 bases, with 12 bases between them. The CDR3 consists of 14 residues. The germline CDR1 and CDR2 sequences are WSHSY and SAAADI. This CDR3 reads CASRETGLSYEQYF. The CDR3 nucleotides read TGCGCCAGCAGGGAGACAGGCCTCTCCTACGAGCAGTACTTC.

There are many counts of this clonotype. The J gene is TRBJ2-7, the V gene TRBV6-5, with D hard to call. This CDR3 region has 14 residues. V lost 4 bases and J lost 0, with 10 bases in between. Germline CDR1 and CDR2: MNHEY and SVGAGI. The CDR3 DNA is TGTGCCAGCAGTTTGTACAGAAGCTCCTACGAGCAGTACGTC. Amino acid sequence: CASSLYRSSYEQYV.

This clonotype showed up just a few times. The CDR3 loop is CSVDDTSPEAFF. Written as DNA, the CDR3 is TGCAGCGTTGACGACACCTCGCCTGAAGCTTTCTTT. The genes are TRBV29-1 and TRBJ1-1; D gene uncertain. The V gene lost 3 bases and the J gene lost 6 bases, with 11 bases spanning the gap. The CDR3 has 12 residues. CDR1 is SQVTM and CDR2 is ANQGSEA in the germline V gene.

The rearrangement joins TRBV6-5 to TRBJ2-2; D unresolved. CDR3 length: 13 amino acids. CDR1 is MNHEY and CDR2 is SVGAGI in the germline V gene. Between the trimmed V and J ends, which lost 8 bases and 4 bases, there was a span of 11 bases. This CDR3 reads CASRWYGTGELFF. The CDR3 region has the DNA TGTGCCAGCCGATGGTACGGCACCGGGGAGCTGTTTTTT.

The gene calls are TRBV30 and TRBJ1-1; D is uncertain. Germline V gene sequence: CDR1 GTSNPN, CDR2 SVGIG (reference sequence). CDR3 length: 13 amino acids. V was cut by 0 bases and J by 5 bases, with 10 bases left in between. The CDR3 nucleotides are TGTGCCTGGAGTGTATCGGCATTGACTGAAGCTTTCTTT. Its protein is CAWSVSALTEAFF.

CDR3 DNA sequence: TGCGCCAGCAGCATAACAGGGGGTTTTACAGATACGCAGTATTTT. Its protein is CASSITGGFTDTQYF. The chain has TRBV5-1 and TRBJ2-3, with 8 bases fitting TRBD1. The CDR3 runs to 15 residues. Germline V gene sequence: CDR1 SGHRS, CDR2 YFSETQ. The J segment lost 3 bases and the V segment lost 4 bases, leaving 7 bases of the junction unmatched. Full variable domain (missing parts from reference TRBV5-1 and TRBJ2-3): KAGVTQTPRYLIKTRGQQVTLSCSPISGHRSVSWYQQTPGQGLQFLFEYFSETQRNKGNFPGRFSGRQFSNSRSEMNVSTLELGDSALYLCASSITGGFTDTQYFGPGTRLTVL.

The J gene is TRBJ1-1, the V gene TRBV3-1, with D tentatively TRBD1 (5 bases). Germline assignment: CDR1 LGHDT and CDR2 YNNKEL (reference sequence). The length of the CDR3 is 14 residues. V was shortened by 6 bases and J by 1 base, with 12 bases between the two germline ends. The CDR3 coding sequence is TGTGCCAGCAGGCCGTCCGGACAGAACACTGAAGCTTTCTTT. This encodes CASRPSGQNTEAFF.

The chain links TRBV7-3 to TRBJ2-3; D is unclear. The CDR3 is made up of 13 amino acids. V dropped 4 bases and J dropped 4 bases, with 9 bases sitting between them. Germline CDR1 SGHTA, CDR2 FQGTGA. The CDR3: CASSSSEADTQYF. In nucleotides, the CDR3 is TGTGCCAGCAGCTCATCTGAGGCAGATACGCAGTATTTT.

J is TRBJ2-1 and V is TRBV5-1; D is perhaps TRBD2 (7 bases). CDR1 and CDR2 from the germline V gene are SGHRS and YFSETQ. Between the trimmed V and J ends, which lost 5 bases and 4 bases, there was a span of 19 bases. This CDR3 has 16 residues. CDR3 sequence: CASRGGAPEGYNEQFF. In DNA form, the CDR3 reads TGCGCCAGCAGAGGGGGGGCGCCGGAGGGTTACAATGAGCAGTTCTTC.

This clonotype was recorded a few times. The chain combines TRBV5-5 with TRBJ2-7; the D is unclear. The length of the CDR3 is 13 residues. The V gene lost 3 bases and the J gene lost 3 bases, with 10 bases spanning the gap. Germline CDR1 SGHKS, CDR2 YYEKEE (reference sequence). The CDR3 here is CASSWLDNYEQYV. The CDR3 DNA sequence: TGTGCCAGCAGCTGGTTAGACAACTACGAGCAGTACGTC.

The chain joins TRBV3-1 to TRBJ2-3, with 14 nucleotides matching TRBD2. Germline CDR1 LGHDT, CDR2 YNNKEL (reference sequence). The J segment lost 1 base and the V segment lost 4 bases, leaving 4 bases of the junction unmatched. The CDR3 contains 17 residues. This CDR3 is CASSPRTSGGRTDTQYF. The CDR3 coding sequence is TGTGCCAGCAGCCCGAGGACTAGCGGGGGGCGCACAGATACGCAGTATTTT.

V gene TRBV7-9 combines with J gene TRBJ1-2; possible D gene TRBD1, 5 bases. Trimming shortened V by 5 bases and J by 3 bases, and 13 bases separated the two germline ends. Germline loops: CDR1 SEHNR, CDR2 FQNEAQ (reference sequence). This CDR3 is 14 amino acids long. The CDR3 region is CASSPGPGHYGYTF. CDR3 in DNA: TGTGCCAGCAGCCCCGGGCCAGGGCACTATGGCTACACCTTC. The full variable domain, in which reference TRBV7-9 and TRBJ1-2 provide the parts outside the CDR3, is DTGVSQNPRHKITKRGQNVTFRCDPISEHNRLYWYRQTLGQGPEFLTYFQNEAQLEKSRLLSDRFSAERPKGSFSTLEIQRTEQGDSAMYLCASSPGPGHYGYTFGSGTRLTVV.

The V call is TRBV4-1, the J call TRBJ1-1; possibly TRBD1 for D (5 bases). V was shortened by 1 base and J by 1 base, with 16 bases between the two germline ends. Per the germline V gene, CDR1 is MGHRA and CDR2 is YSYEKL. The CDR3 loop spans 17 amino acids. As DNA, the CDR3 is TGCGCCAGCAGCCAAGTCGCAATGAGGGGCGAGAACACTGAAGCTTTCTTT. Translated: CASSQVAMRGENTEAFF.

This clonotype was seen more than once but under ten times. The genes are TRBV10-3 and TRBJ1-2; the D is unclear. V was shortened by 7 bases and J by 1 base, with 19 bases between the two germline ends. Germline CDR1 is ENHRY and CDR2 is SYGVKD. The CDR3 has 16 amino acids. CDR3 sequence (DNA): TGTGCCATCAAGTCCCAGGCGGCACTTCATAACTATGGCTACACCTTC. Translating it yields CAIKSQAALHNYGYTF.

This clonotype occurred a few times. The genes are TRBV15 and TRBJ2-3, with TRBD1 identical over 8 bases. The CDR3 totals 19 residues. Germline lookup yields CDR1 LNHNV and CDR2 YYDKDF (reference sequence). V trimming: 3 bases; J trimming: 4 bases; junction bases outside the gene matches: 18. The CDR3 DNA sequence: TGTGCCACCAGCAGCTTGTCCCTCGACAGGGGACGATCGGCAGATACGCAGTATTTT. It specifies CATSSLSLDRGRSADTQYF.

This clonotype was found many times. This rearrangement joins TRBV29-1 to TRBJ2-5; 8 bases align to TRBD2. Looked up from germline, CDR1 is SQVTM and CDR2 is ANQGSEA. Trimming at V came to 4 bases and at J to 7 bases, leaving 11 bases not matched to a gene. This CDR3 comprises 14 residues. The CDR3 here is CSVVIRARGVTQYF. CDR3 bases: TGCAGCGTTGTGATTCGTGCGCGGGGGGTGACCCAGTACTTC.

This clonotype was detected a few times. The chain recombines TRBV3-1 with TRBJ2-3; D not certain. This CDR3 has 15 amino acids. Germline lookup yields CDR1 LGHDT and CDR2 YNNKEL (reference sequence). Trimming removed 1 base from V and 4 bases from J, with 12 bases in between. As DNA, the CDR3 is TGTGCCAGCAGCCAAGTATTAGGCGTTGCAGATACGCAGTATTTT. Translated, it gives CASSQVLGVADTQYF.

The chain recombines TRBV5-1 with TRBJ2-1, with TRBD2 as a possible D gene (5 bases). Germline V gives CDR1 SGHRS, CDR2 YFSETQ. This CDR3 has 13 residues. V lost 2 bases and J 12 bases, leaving 15 bases between the germline ends. CDR3 amino acids: CASSLNEPRGQFF. CDR3 nucleotide sequence: TGCGCCAGCAGCTTAAATGAGCCTCGGGGGCAGTTCTTC.

The chain is built from TRBV6-6 and TRBJ1-5; D is uncertain. Trimming left V 2 bases short and J 1 base short, with 9 bases between. Germline CDR1 is MNHNY and CDR2 is SVGAGI (reference sequence). The CDR3 runs to 15 residues. In DNA, the CDR3 is TGTGCCAGCAGTTACAGGGTAACGAGCAATCAGCCCCAGCATTTT. Its protein is CASSYRVTSNQPQHF.

The CDR3 nucleotides read TGTGCCACCAGTGATTTCGGGGAGCCCCAGCATTTT. Protein sequence: CATSDFGEPQHF. V and J are TRBV24-1 and TRBJ1-5; D is unclear. This CDR3 has 12 residues. CDR1 is KGHDR, CDR2 SFDVKD, per germline. Trimming removed 1 base from V and 8 bases from J, with 5 bases in between.